This is a list of T cell receptor beta chains from one sample in a study of blood T cell repertoires in COVID-19. The repertoire was sequenced with immunoSEQ multiplex PCR; TCRdb's copy has only in-frame clones and lacks some. The sample shows approximately 400,000 clones, roughly 88% of them seen only once. Sequencing was done on a sample of peripheral blood. Every receptor here comes from a woman in her forties or fifties with COVID-19, enrolled during active disease. The CDR3 runs from the conserved cysteine through the conserved F or W. The order of the fields is V gene, CDR3 length, J gene, D gene, clone size, CDR3 DNA, CDR3 protein. The D gene is left open where the match is weak. Clone size is not always given. Where it is, it says once, few, many or a class for expanded clones.

TRBV2	12	TRBJ2-4	-	-	TGTGCCAGCGTGAGCGCAGGGAACATTCAGTACTTC	CASVSAGNIQYF
TRBV5-4	14	TRBJ1-4	-	-	TGTGCCAGCAGCTTGAAACAGGGAGACGAAAAACTGTTTTTT	CASSLKQGDEKLFF
TRBV6-5	14	TRBJ1-1	-	-	TGTGCCAGCAGCCGGGTGGCGGGGAACACTGAAGCTTTCTTT	CASSRVAGNTEAFF
TRBV3-1/TRBV3-2	16	TRBJ2-7	TRBD2	once	TGTGCCAGCAGCCTTGGACTAGCGGGAGGTCCCTACGAGCAGTACTTC	CASSLGLAGGPYEQYF
TRBV21-1	13	TRBJ1-4	-	-	TGTGCCAGCAGAAGGGCAGGGGGCCTGAAACTGTTTTTT	CASRRAGGLKLFF
TRBV10-2	14	TRBJ1-5	-	-	TGCGCCAGCAGTGAGCAGGTGGGTGGTCAGCCCCAGCATTTT	CASSEQVGGQPQHF
TRBV7-2	17	TRBJ2-3	TRBD1	-	TGTGCCAGCAGCTCTACCGGGACAGGGGACGGAACAGATACGCAGTATTTT	CASSSTGTGDGTDTQYF
TRBV5-6	13	TRBJ1-1	TRBD1	-	TGTGCCAGCAGCCTGGACAGGGTTCCTGAAGCTTTCTTT	CASSLDRVPEAFF
TRBV5-1	20	TRBJ2-2	TRBD2	-	TGCGCCAGCAGCTTACCCCGACTGCCTAGCGGGGGGGTAAACACCGGGGAGCTGTTTTTT	CASSLPRLPSGGVNTGELFF
TRBV18	14	TRBJ2-7	TRBD1	-	TGTGCCAGCTCACTCCGGGACAGGGGGTACGAGCAGTACTTC	CASSLRDRGYEQYF
TRBV7-9	14	TRBJ1-2	TRBD1	-	TGTGCCAGCAGCGAGGGACAGGGGGCGCGGGGCTACACCTTC	CASSEGQGARGYTF
TRBV5-1	14	TRBJ2-7	TRBD1	once	TGCGCCAGCAGCTTGGATACAGGGGCCTACGAGCAGTACTTC	CASSLDTGAYEQYF
TRBV19	22	TRBJ2-3	-	-	TGTGCCAGTAGTATCCCTGGAATATGCTACTTAGTACAGGGTTTCGCGACAGATACGCAGTATTTT	CASSIPGICYLVQGFATDTQYF
TRBV7-9	15	TRBJ2-5	-	-	TGTGCCAGCAGCTTAAGAGTACAGGTCCAAGAGACCCAGTACTTC	CASSLRVQVQETQYF
TRBV6-5	15	TRBJ1-2	-	once	TGTGCCAGCAGTTCCCCTGTCGGGGGTAACTATGGCTACACCTTC	CASSSPVGGNYGYTF
TRBV27	11	TRBJ2-7	-	-	TGTGCCAGCAGTTTGGGAGAGATGGAGTACTTC	CASSLGEMEYF
TRBV9	12	TRBJ1-5	-	few	TGTGCCAGCAGTGCGGGTGGCCAGCCCCAGCATTTT	CASSAGGQPQHF
TRBV28	12	TRBJ1-2	TRBD1	-	TGTGCCAGCAGTTTGACAGGGGCTGGCTACACCTTC	CASSLTGAGYTF
TRBV3-1/TRBV3-2	14	TRBJ2-3	TRBD1	-	TGTGCCAGCAGCCAAGCAGCCGGACAGGCGGCGAGGTATTTT	CASSQAAGQAARYF
TRBV11-2	14	TRBJ2-1	-	-	TGTGCCAGCAGCTTAGCGGCTAGCGTCAGCGAGCAGTTCTTC	CASSLAASVSEQFF
TRBV3-1/TRBV3-2	15	TRBJ1-4	TRBD1	-	TGTGCCAGCAGCCAAAACAGGGGACCTAATGAAAAACTGTTTTTT	CASSQNRGPNEKLFF
TRBV6-5	13	TRBJ1-2	TRBD1	-	TGTGCCAGCAGTTGGGACAGAAACTATGGCTACACCTTC	CASSWDRNYGYTF
TRBV6-2/TRBV6-3	16	TRBJ1-4	-	-	TGTGCCAGCAGCACAGGCCACCGAGAAACTAATGAAAAACTGTTTTTT	CASSTGHRETNEKLFF
TRBV4-1	14	TRBJ1-2	-	-	TGCGCCAGCAGCCAAGGAACAGGAGTCTATGGCTACACCTTC	CASSQGTGVYGYTF
TRBV5-1	12	TRBJ1-2	-	-	TGCGCCAGCGGAGTGAGCAATAGCGGCTACACCTTC	CASGVSNSGYTF
TRBV11-2	16	TRBJ2-2	-	-	TGTGCCAGCAGCCTTGGGACTCCGGACAACACCGGGGAGCTGTTTTTT	CASSLGTPDNTGELFF
TRBV19	13	TRBJ2-3	-	-	TGTGCCAGTAGTAAATTAGCTGCAGATACGCAGTATTTT	CASSKLAADTQYF